The next 25 T cell receptor beta chains were all read from a single sample in a study of blood T cell repertoires in COVID-19. The assay was immunoSEQ multiplex PCR, and TCRdb's table has in-frame clones only and misses some. The sample lists about 7,000 clones, more than 70% seen once, with around 15% in the top ten. Sequences were obtained from peripheral blood. The receptors originated from a woman in her sixties or seventies with active COVID-19.

The CDR3 DNA reads as TGTGCCAGCAGTACCGGACTGCGTGGCTACACCTTC. Translated, it gives CASSTGLRGYTF. The chain couples TRBV28 to TRBJ1-2, with D uncertain. The CDR3 is made up of 12 amino acids. In germline, CDR1 is MDHEN, CDR2 SYDVKM. The V end was cut by 5 bases, the J end by 7 bases, with 11 bases between.

V gene TRBV4-2 combines with J gene TRBJ2-5, with 7 bases identical to TRBD2. The germline V gene encodes CDR1 LGHNA and CDR2 YNFKEQ. CDR3 length equals 17 residues. J lost 2 bases, V lost 0 bases, and 9 bases had no gene match. The CDR3 DNA reads as TGTGCCAGCAGCCAAGACCGGGACTGGGGGGGGCAAGAGACCCAGTACTTC. It encodes CASSQDRDWGGQETQYF.

The CDR3 is CASSLRGVGIKNTEAFF. The CDR3 region has the DNA TGTGCCAGCAGCTTGAGGGGTGTCGGAATAAAGAACACTGAAGCTTTCTTT. The chain has TRBV5-6 and TRBJ1-1; D possibly corresponds to TRBD1 (5 bases). Germline V lookup: CDR1 SGHDT, CDR2 YYEEEE. V dropped 1 base and J dropped 1 base, with 17 bases sitting between them. The CDR3 totals 17 residues. The full variable domain, rest sourced from reference TRBV5-6 and TRBJ1-1, is DAGVTQSPTHLIKTRGQQVTLRCSPKSGHDTVSWYQQALGQGPQFIFQYYEEEERQRGNFPDRFSGHQFPNYSSELNVNALLLGDSALYLCASSLRGVGIKNTEAFFGQGTRLTVV.

The CDR3 DNA reads as TGTGCCAGCAGCCAAGATGCCAGTAACACCGGGGAGCTGTTTTTT. Amino acids: CASSQDASNTGELFF. V usage is TRBV3-1 (or the pseudogene TRBV3-2) and J usage is TRBJ2-2; D is unresolved. Per germline, CDR1 LGHDT and CDR2 YNNKEL (reference sequence). The CDR3 is 15 amino acids. V gave up 0 bases and J gave up 2 bases, with 7 bases separating them.

This chain connects TRBV4-1 to TRBJ1-2; D remains ambiguous. Germline V gene data show CDR1 as MGHRA and CDR2 as YSYEKL. CDR3 length equals 14 residues. The V end lost 1 base, the J end lost 0 bases, and 6 bases lay between the germline ends. CDR3 DNA sequence: TGCGCCAGCAGCCAAGGTCTAGCTAACTATGGCTACACCTTC. It encodes CASSQGLANYGYTF.

The V call is TRBV10-3, the J call TRBJ2-3; TRBD1 aligns across 10 bases. Germline V gene sequence: CDR1 ENHRY, CDR2 SYGVKD. The CDR3 spans 14 residues. The trim removed 5 bases at V and 3 bases at J, leaving 2 bases unmatched. CDR3 residues: CAISRQGATDTQYF. The CDR3 nucleotides read TGTGCCATCAGTCGACAGGGGGCAACAGATACGCAGTATTTT.

The genes are TRBV2 and TRBJ1-2; possibly TRBD1 for D (6 bases). Trimming removed 4 bases at V and 7 bases at J, with 13 bases between. This CDR3 has 13 residues. The germline gives CDR1 SNHLY, CDR2 FYNNEI. CDR3: CASSGSGGVGYTF. In DNA, the CDR3 is TGTGCCAGCAGTGGATCGGGGGGCGTTGGCTACACCTTC.

The chain links TRBV7-9 to TRBJ2-2; 7 nucleotides line up with TRBD2. Germline CDR1 and CDR2: SEHNR and FQNEAQ (reference sequence). V dropped 3 bases and J dropped 1; count of bases not matched to a gene: 5. CDR3 length equals 16 residues. CDR3 coding DNA: TGTGCCAGCAGCTTGGTAGGCGGGGGGAACACCGGGGAGCTGTTTTTT. Its translation: CASSLVGGGNTGELFF. The full variable domain, rest sourced from reference TRBV7-9 and TRBJ2-2, is DTGVSQNPRHKITKRGQNVTFRCDPISEHNRLYWYRQTLGQGPEFLTYFQNEAQLEKSRLLSDRFSAERPKGSFSTLEIQRTEQGDSAMYLCASSLVGGGNTGELFFGEGSRLTVL.

This sequence joins TRBV5-4 and TRBJ2-3; TRBD2 matches at 7 bases. Trimming cost V 5 bases and J 0 bases; bases outside gene matches: 9. The CDR3 totals 16 residues. CDR1 SGHNT and CDR2 YYREEE come from the germline V gene (reference sequence). CDR3 sequence: CASRPLTSVSTDTQYF. CDR3 nucleotides: TGTGCCAGCAGGCCACTTACTAGCGTGAGCACAGATACGCAGTATTTT. The full variable domain, completed using reference TRBV5-4 and TRBJ2-3, is ETGVTQSPTHLIKTRGQQVTLRCSSQSGHNTVSWYQQALGQGPQFIFQYYREEENGRGNFPPRFSGLQFPNYSSELNVNALELDDSALYLCASRPLTSVSTDTQYFGPGTRLTVL.

This clone was counted between two and nine times. The chain combines TRBV5-1 with TRBJ1-6; no reliable D call. The CDR3 sequence is 14 residues long. V lost 2 bases and J 10 bases, leaving 13 bases between the germline ends. Germline-derived CDR1 and CDR2 are SGHRS and YFSETQ. CDR3 in amino acids: CASSFGEMGSPLHF. DNA for the CDR3: TGCGCCAGCAGCTTCGGGGAGATGGGATCACCCCTCCACTTT. Variable domain in full (rest from reference TRBV5-1 and TRBJ1-6): KAGVTQTPRYLIKTRGQQVTLSCSPISGHRSVSWYQQTPGQGLQFLFEYFSETQRNKGNFPGRFSGRQFSNSRSEMNVSTLELGDSALYLCASSFGEMGSPLHFGNGTRLTVT.

The CDR3 nucleotides are TGTGCCAGCGAATACGGGGAAAAACTGTTTTTT. Its protein product is CASEYGEKLFF. This chain connects TRBV28 to TRBJ1-4; D gene ambiguous. CDR3 length: 11 amino acids. CDR1 and CDR2 (germline): MDHEN, SYDVKM. Trimming removed 8 bases from V and 8 bases from J, with 9 bases in between.

This chain uses TRBV4-1 with TRBJ2-1; 9 nucleotides match TRBD2. CDR1 is MGHRA and CDR2 is YSYEKL in the germline V gene. This CDR3 is built from 15 residues. The ends lost 0 bases at V and 14 bases at J; junction bases unmatched: 11. The CDR3 region is CASSQDGASGAMEFF. The CDR3 region has the DNA TGCGCCAGCAGCCAAGATGGGGCTAGCGGGGCGATGGAGTTCTTC.

The chain employs TRBV18 and TRBJ1-1, with 8 nucleotides matching TRBD1. The length of the CDR3 is 15 residues. J lost 3 bases, V lost 6 bases, and 9 bases had no gene match. The germline V gene has CDR1 KGHSH and CDR2 LQKENI. This CDR3 reads CASSAVAGGDTEAFF. The CDR3 DNA sequence: TGTGCCAGCTCCGCGGTGGCAGGGGGCGACACTGAAGCTTTCTTT.

The V and J genes are TRBV4-3 and TRBJ2-7; 7 bases align to TRBD1. V lost 5 bases to trimming and J lost 3 bases; unmatched junction nucleotides: 16. The CDR3 extends over 17 amino acids. In germline, CDR1 is LGHNA, CDR2 YSLEER. The CDR3, as DNA: TGCGCCAGCAGCAGAACAGGGGTGGGATCTGAGATCTACGAGCAGTACTTC. Its protein is CASSRTGVGSEIYEQYF.

This sequence joins TRBV5-1 and TRBJ1-2; maybe TRBD1 (5 bases). The CDR3 covers 13 residues. Germline CDR1 SGHRS, CDR2 YFSETQ. V lost 3 bases and J 6 bases, leaving 12 bases between the germline ends. The CDR3 coding sequence is TGCGCCAGCAGCTCGCCCGGGGGTAATGGCTACACCTTC. This codes for CASSSPGGNGYTF.

The V call is TRBV19, the J call TRBJ2-1; TRBD1 might be the D (6 bases). This CDR3 is built from 15 residues. CDR1 is LNHDA, CDR2 SQIVND, per germline (reference sequence). Trimming shortened V by 3 bases and J by 4 bases, and 13 bases separated the two germline ends. In nucleotides, the CDR3 is TGTGCCAGTAGTATCTCCAGGGGCTGGTACAATGAGCAGTTCTTC. This translates into CASSISRGWYNEQFF.

This chain links TRBV24-1 with TRBJ2-2, with 8 bases matching TRBD1. V lost 0 bases, J lost 4 bases, and 9 bases stayed unmatched. The V gene's germline CDR1 is KGHDR and CDR2 SFDVKD. The length of the CDR3 is 18 residues. CDR3 residues: CATSDLVVGQGLTGELFF. CDR3 sequence (DNA): TGTGCCACCAGTGATTTGGTTGTAGGACAGGGCCTCACCGGGGAGCTGTTTTTT.

The chain uses TRBV7-2 and TRBJ2-7; 11 bases fit TRBD2. Looked up from germline, CDR1 is SGHTA and CDR2 is FQGNSA. The CDR3 has 15 residues. V was clipped by 5 bases and J by 4 bases; unmatched bases: 7. CDR3 amino acids: CASSHTGTSGYEQYF. The DNA of the CDR3 is TGTGCCAGCAGCCATACCGGGACTAGCGGATACGAGCAGTACTTC. Filled out from reference TRBV7-2 and TRBJ2-7, the complete variable domain reads GAGVSQSPSNKVTEKGKDVELRCDPISGHTALYWYRQSLGQGLEFLIYFQGNSAPDKSGLPSDRFSAERTGGSVSTLTIQRTQQEDSAVYLCASSHTGTSGYEQYFGPGTRLTVT.

CDR3 region: CASSDSSATDTQYF. The CDR3 DNA reads as TGTGCCAGCAGTGATTCTAGCGCCACAGATACGCAGTATTTT. The gene calls are TRBV2 and TRBJ2-3; D possibly corresponds to TRBD2 (6 bases). Germline V CDR1 and CDR2: SNHLY, FYNNEI. This CDR3 has 14 residues. V lost 3 bases, J lost 2 bases, and 9 bases lay in between.

The chain employs TRBV7-9 and TRBJ2-7, with D possibly being TRBD1 (7 bases). Germline CDR1 and CDR2: SEHNR and FQNEAQ (reference sequence). This CDR3 has 15 amino acids. V dropped 2 bases and J dropped 3 bases, with 14 bases sitting between them. In DNA, the CDR3 is TGTGCCAGCAGCTTACAGGGGGGCACCCACTACGAGCAGTACTTC. Translating gives CASSLQGGTHYEQYF.

The gene calls are TRBV18 and TRBJ2-2, with D perhaps TRBD2 (6 bases). The CDR3 runs to 18 residues. CDR1 and CDR2 from the germline V gene are KGHSH and LQKENI. V lost 1 base and J 2 bases, leaving 17 bases between the germline ends. The CDR3 region is CASSPLFVGGPNTGELFF. The CDR3 nucleotides are TGTGCCAGCTCACCACTGTTCGTCGGGGGTCCAAACACCGGGGAGCTGTTTTTT.

The chain combines TRBV5-4 with TRBJ2-3; 11 bases match TRBD2. J lost 5 bases, V lost 4 bases, and 9 bases had no gene match. Germline V gene sequence: CDR1 SGHNT, CDR2 YYREEE (reference sequence). The CDR3 is 16 amino acids. CDR3: CASSLAGGYSVDTQYF. Here the CDR3 DNA reads TGTGCCAGCAGCCTAGCGGGGGGATATAGTGTAGATACGCAGTATTTT. The full variable domain, completed using reference TRBV5-4 and TRBJ2-3, is ETGVTQSPTHLIKTRGQQVTLRCSSQSGHNTVSWYQQALGQGPQFIFQYYREEENGRGNFPPRFSGLQFPNYSSELNVNALELDDSALYLCASSLAGGYSVDTQYFGPGTRLTVL.

The chain links TRBV27 to TRBJ2-1; D is unclear. Per germline, CDR1 MNHEY and CDR2 SMNVEV (reference sequence). Trimming took 4 bases from V and 6 from J, leaving 28 bases between them. The CDR3 extends over 19 amino acids. CDR3 coding DNA: TGTGCCAGCAGTTCCCTGTTTCAGGTTCTGACCCCCTTGGGCAATGAGCAGTTCTTC. Its translation: CASSSLFQVLTPLGNEQFF.

The chain combines TRBV11-2 with TRBJ1-6; 8 nucleotides match TRBD1. Germline V gene sequence: CDR1 SGHAT, CDR2 FQNNGV. The length of the CDR3 is 15 residues. V lost 6 bases and J lost 7; bases outside the gene matches: 8. The CDR3 loop is CASRYTGGANSPLHF. DNA for the CDR3: TGTGCCAGCAGATATACAGGGGGAGCGAATTCACCCCTCCACTTT. Full variable domain (outside the CDR3, taken from reference TRBV11-2 and TRBJ1-6): EAGVAQSPRYKIIEKRQSVAFWCNPISGHATLYWYQQILGQGPKLLIQFQNNGVVDDSQLPKDRFSAERLKGVDSTLKIQPAKLEDSAVYLCASRYTGGANSPLHFGNGTRLTVT.

The V gene is TRBV6-5, the J gene TRBJ2-3, with 7 nucleotides matching TRBD1. Germline V gene lookup returns CDR1 MNHEY and CDR2 SVGAGI. J gave up 3 bases and V 6 bases, and 6 bases lay outside the gene matches. CDR3 length: 14 amino acids. The chain's CDR3 is CASSRGGGTDTQYF. As DNA, the CDR3 is TGTGCCAGCAGCAGAGGGGGCGGGACAGATACGCAGTATTTT.